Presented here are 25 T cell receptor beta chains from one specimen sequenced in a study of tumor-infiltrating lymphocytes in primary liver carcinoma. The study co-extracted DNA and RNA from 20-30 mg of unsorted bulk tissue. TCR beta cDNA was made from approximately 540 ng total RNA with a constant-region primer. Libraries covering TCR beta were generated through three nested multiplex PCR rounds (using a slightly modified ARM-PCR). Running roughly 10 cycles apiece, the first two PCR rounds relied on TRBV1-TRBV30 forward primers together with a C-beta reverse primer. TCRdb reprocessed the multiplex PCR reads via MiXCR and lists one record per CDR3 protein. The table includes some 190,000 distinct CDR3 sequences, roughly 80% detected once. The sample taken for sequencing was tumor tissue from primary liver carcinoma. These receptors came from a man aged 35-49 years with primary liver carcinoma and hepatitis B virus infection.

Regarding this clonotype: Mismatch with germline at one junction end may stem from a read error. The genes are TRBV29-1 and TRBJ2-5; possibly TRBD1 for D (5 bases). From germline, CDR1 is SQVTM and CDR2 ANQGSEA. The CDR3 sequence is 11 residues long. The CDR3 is CNVGPMETQYF. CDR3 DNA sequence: TGCAACGTGGGGCCGATGGAGACCCAATACTTC.

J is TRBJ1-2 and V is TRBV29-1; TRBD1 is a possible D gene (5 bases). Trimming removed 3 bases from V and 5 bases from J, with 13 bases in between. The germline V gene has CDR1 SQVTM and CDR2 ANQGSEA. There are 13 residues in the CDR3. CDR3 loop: CSVEIGVSYGYTF. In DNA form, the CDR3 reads TGCAGCGTTGAGATAGGGGTGAGTTATGGCTACACCTTC.

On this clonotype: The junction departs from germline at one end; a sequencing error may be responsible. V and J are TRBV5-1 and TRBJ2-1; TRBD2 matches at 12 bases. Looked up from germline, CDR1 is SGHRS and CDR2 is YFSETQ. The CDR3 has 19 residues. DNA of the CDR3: TGCGCCTGCAGCTCGAGGGGTCTAGCGGGAGGGAACTATTACAATGTGCAGTTCTTC. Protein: CACSSRGLAGGNYYNVQFF.

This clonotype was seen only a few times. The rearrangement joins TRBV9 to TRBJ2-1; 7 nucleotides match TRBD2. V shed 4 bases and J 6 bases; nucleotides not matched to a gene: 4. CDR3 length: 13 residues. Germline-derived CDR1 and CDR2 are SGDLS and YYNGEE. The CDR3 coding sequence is TGTGCCAGCAGCATTGGGACTACCAATGAGCAGTTCTTC. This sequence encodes CASSIGTTNEQFF.

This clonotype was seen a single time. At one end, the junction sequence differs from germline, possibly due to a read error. The CDR3 is CASSLWGRATGELLF. Written as DNA, the CDR3 is TGTGCGAGCAGCTTGTGGGGCAGAGCCACCGGGGAGCTGCTTTTT. V usage is TRBV5-6 and J usage is TRBJ2-2; D is perhaps TRBD1 or TRBD2 (5 bases each). This CDR3 comprises 15 residues. Looked up from germline, CDR1 is SGHDT and CDR2 is YYEEEE.

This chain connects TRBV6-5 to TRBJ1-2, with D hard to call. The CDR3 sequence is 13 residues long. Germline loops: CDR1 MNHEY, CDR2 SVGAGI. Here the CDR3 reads CVTSPPGSHGYTF. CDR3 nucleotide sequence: TGTGTCACCAGCCCACCTGGGAGCCATGGCTACACCTTC.

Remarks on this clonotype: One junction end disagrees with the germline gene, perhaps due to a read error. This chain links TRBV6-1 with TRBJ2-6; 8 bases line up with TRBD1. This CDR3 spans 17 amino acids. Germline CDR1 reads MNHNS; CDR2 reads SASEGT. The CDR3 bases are TGTGCCAGCACCGAGACAGGGGCCCTCTCTGGGACCAACGTCCTGACCTTC. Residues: CASTETGALSGTNVLTF.

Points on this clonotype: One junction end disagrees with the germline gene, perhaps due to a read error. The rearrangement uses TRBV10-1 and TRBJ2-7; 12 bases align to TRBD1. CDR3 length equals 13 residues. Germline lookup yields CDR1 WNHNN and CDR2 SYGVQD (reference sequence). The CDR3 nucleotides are TGTACCAGCAGTAGGGACAGGGGGCTCGAGCAGTACTTC. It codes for CTSSRDRGLEQYF.

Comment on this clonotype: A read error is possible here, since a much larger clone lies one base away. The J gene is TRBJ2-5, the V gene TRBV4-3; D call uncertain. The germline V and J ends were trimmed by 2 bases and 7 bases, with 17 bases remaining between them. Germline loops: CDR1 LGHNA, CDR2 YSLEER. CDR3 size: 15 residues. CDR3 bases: TGCGCCAGCAGCCAAATGTTCGGGTCTTGGGGGACCCAGTACTTC. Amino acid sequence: CASSQMFGSWGTQYF.

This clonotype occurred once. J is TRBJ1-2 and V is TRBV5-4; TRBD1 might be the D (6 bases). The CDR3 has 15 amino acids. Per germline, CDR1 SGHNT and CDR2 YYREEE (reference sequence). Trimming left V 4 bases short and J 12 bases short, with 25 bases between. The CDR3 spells CASSPGGAVDYDHTF. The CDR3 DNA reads TGTGCCAGCAGCCCGGGGGGGGCAGTGGACTATGACCACACCTTC.

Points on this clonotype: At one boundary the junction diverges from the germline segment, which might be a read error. CDR3 residues: CVSSLNRGSNQPQDF. In nucleotides, the CDR3 is TGTGTCAGCAGTTTAAATCGGGGTAGCAATCAGCCCCAGGATTTT. This chain uses TRBV12-3 or TRBV12-4 with TRBJ1-5; D unclear. The CDR3 sequence is 15 residues long.

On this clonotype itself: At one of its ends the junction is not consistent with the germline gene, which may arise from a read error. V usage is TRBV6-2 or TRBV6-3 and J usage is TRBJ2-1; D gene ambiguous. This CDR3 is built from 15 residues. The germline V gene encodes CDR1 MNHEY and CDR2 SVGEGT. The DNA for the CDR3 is TGTGCCAGCATCCGAGAATACCACTCCTGCAATGAGCAGTTCTTC. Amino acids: CASIREYHSCNEQFF.

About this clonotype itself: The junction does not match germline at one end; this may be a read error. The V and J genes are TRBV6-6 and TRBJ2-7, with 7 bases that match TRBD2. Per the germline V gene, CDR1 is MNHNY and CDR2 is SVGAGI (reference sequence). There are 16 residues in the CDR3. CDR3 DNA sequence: TGTGCCAACAGTCATTCCCCGGGAGGCAGCCCCTACGAGCAGTACTTC. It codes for CANSHSPGGSPYEQYF.

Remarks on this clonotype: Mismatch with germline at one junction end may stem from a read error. In nucleotides, the CDR3 is TGTGCCAGCAGTTTGTGTGGATATGGCTACATCTTC. As protein: CASSLCGYGYIF. The chain joins TRBV12-3 or TRBV12-4 to TRBJ1-2; D remains unclear. CDR3 size: 12 residues.

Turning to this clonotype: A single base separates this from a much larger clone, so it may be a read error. The CDR3 protein is CASSPSGRGDTQFF. CDR3 DNA sequence: TGTGCCAGCAGCCCCAGCGGGAGAGGGGATACGCAGTTTTTT. V usage is TRBV7-9 and J usage is TRBJ2-3; TRBD2 aligns across 8 bases. This CDR3 has 14 amino acids. CDR1 is SEHNR and CDR2 is FQNEAQ in the germline V gene (reference sequence).

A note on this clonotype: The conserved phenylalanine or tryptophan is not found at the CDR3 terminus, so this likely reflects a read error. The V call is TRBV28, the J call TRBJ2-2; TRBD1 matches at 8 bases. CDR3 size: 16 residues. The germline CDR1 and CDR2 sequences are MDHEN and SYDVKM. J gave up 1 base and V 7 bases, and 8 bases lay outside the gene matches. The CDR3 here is CASTPTGTGNTGELFL. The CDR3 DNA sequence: TGTGCCAGCACCCCCACGGGGACAGGGAACACCGGGGAGCTGTTTCTT.

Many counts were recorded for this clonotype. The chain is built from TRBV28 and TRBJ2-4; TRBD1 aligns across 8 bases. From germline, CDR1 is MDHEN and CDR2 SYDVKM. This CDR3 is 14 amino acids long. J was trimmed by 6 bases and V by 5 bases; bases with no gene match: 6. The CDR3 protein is CASSPGGAGNIQYF. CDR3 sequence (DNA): TGTGCCAGCAGTCCAGGGGGCGCTGGAAACATTCAGTACTTC.

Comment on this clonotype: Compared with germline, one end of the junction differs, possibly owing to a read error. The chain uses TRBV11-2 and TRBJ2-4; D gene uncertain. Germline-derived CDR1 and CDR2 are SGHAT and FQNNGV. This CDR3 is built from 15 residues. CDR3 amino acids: CASTILAVAKNIQYF. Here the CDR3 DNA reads TGTGCCAGCACCATTTTGGCGGTAGCCAAAAACATTCAGTATTTC.

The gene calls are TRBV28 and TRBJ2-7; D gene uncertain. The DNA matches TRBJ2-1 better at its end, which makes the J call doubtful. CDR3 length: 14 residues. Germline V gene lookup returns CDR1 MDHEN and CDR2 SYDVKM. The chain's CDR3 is CASSFQVKSYEQFF. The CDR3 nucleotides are TGTGCCAGCAGTTTCCAGGTAAAGTCCTACGAGCAGTTCTTC.

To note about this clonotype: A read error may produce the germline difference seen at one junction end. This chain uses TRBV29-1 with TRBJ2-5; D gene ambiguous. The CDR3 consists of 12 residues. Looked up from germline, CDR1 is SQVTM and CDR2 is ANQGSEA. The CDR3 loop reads CSIPLGVGTQYF. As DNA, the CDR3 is TGTAGCATTCCACTGGGCGTGGGGACCCAGTACTTC.

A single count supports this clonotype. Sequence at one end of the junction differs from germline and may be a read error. This CDR3 reads CAISVARGVGELFF. The CDR3 bases are TGTGCCATCTCCGTCGCCCGAGGGGTCGGGGAGCTCTTTTTT. The chain joins TRBV6-6 to TRBJ2-2; possibly TRBD1 or TRBD2 for D (5 bases each). The CDR3 totals 14 residues. CDR1 and CDR2 (germline): MNHNY, SVGAGI (reference sequence).

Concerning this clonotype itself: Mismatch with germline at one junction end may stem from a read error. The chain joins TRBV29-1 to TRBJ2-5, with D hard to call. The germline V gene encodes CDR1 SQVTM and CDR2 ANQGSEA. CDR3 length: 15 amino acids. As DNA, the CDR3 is TGCAGCGTTGAATCCGCGGCGGTTAGATTGGAGACCCAATACTTC. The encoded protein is CSVESAAVRLETQYF.

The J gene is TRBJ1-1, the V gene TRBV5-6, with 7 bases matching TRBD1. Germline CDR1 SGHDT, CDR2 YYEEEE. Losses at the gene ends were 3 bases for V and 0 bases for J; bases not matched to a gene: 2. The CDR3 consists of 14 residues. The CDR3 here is CASSWDSVNTEAFF. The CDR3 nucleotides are TGTGCCAGCAGCTGGGACAGCGTGAACACTGAAGCTTTCTTT.

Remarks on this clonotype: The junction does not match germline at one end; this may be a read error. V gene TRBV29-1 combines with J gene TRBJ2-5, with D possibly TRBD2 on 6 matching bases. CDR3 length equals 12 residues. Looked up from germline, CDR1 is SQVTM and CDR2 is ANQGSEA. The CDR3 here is CSGMDNAETQYF. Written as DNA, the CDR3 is TGTAGCGGTATGGACAATGCAGAGACCCAGTACTTC.

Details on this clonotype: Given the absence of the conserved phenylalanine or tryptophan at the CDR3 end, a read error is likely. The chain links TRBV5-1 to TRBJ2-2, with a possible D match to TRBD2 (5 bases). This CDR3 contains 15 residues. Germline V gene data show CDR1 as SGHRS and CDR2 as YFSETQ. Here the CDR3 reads CASSLAMGSTGELFY. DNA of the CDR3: TGCGCCAGCAGTTTGGCCATGGGGAGCACCGGGGAGCTGTTTTAT.